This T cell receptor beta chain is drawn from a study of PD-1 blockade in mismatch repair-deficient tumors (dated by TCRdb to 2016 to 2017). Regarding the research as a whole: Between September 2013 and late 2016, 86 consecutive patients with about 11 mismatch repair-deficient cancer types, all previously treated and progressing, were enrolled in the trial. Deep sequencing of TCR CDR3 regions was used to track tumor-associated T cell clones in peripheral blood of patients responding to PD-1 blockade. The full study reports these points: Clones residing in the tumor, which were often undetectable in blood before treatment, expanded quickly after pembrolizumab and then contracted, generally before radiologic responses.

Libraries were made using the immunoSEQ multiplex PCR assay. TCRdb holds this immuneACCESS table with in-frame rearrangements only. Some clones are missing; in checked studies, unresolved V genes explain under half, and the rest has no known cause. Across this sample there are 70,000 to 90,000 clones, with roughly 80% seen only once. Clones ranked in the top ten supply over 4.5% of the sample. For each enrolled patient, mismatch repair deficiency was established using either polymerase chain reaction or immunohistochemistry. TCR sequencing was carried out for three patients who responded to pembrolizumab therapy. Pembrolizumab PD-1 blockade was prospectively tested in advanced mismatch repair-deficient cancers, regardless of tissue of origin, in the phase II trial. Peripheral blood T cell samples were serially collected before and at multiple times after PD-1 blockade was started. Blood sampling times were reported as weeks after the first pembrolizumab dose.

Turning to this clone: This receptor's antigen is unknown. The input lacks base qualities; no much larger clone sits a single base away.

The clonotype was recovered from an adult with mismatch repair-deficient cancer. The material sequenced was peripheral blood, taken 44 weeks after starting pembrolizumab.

The bases are TGCGCCAGCAGCCTTCGGACAGTGCCCCAAGAGACCCAGTACTTC. It translates as CASSLRTVPQETQYF. The chain employs TRBV4-1 and TRBJ2-5; the D region possibly corresponds to TRBD1 (6 bases align). The germline V gene specifies MGHRA as CDR1 and YSYEKL as CDR2. Deletion took 4 bases off V and 1 base off J, with a span of 13 bases between the germline ends. Counted from cysteine to phenylalanine, this CDR3 has 15 amino acids. This entry keeps only the CDR3 DNA: 45 bases, framed from base 1.